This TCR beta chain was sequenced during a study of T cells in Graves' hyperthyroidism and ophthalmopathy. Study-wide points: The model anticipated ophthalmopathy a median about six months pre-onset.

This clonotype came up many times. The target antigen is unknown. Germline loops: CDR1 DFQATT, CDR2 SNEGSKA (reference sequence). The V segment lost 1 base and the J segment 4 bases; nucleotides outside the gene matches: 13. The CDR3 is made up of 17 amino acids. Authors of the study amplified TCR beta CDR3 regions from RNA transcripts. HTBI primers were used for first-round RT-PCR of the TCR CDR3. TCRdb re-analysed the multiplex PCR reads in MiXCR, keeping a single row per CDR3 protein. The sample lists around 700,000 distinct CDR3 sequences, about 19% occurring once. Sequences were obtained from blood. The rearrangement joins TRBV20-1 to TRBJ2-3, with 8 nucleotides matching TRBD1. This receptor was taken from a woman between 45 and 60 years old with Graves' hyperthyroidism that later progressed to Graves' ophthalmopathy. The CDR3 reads CSARGLTDRGPPDTQYF. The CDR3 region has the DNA TGCAGTGCTAGAGGTCTAACCGACAGGGGCCCCCCAGATACGCAGTATTTT.